This T cell receptor (beta chain) was recorded in a study of T cells in Graves' hyperthyroidism and ophthalmopathy (dated by TCRdb to the late 2010s). For the wider study: Peripheral blood was sampled at the time of initial diagnosis, prior to any treatment. To identify TCR V-J signatures that set the groups apart, the researchers used a discovery cohort of more than 95 patients, made up of approximately 43 with Graves' ophthalmopathy and about 60 with stable Graves' hyperthyroidism. An independent validation cohort of under 20 hyperthyroidism patients and about 16 patients who later progressed to ophthalmopathy tested prospective prediction of ophthalmopathy. The 75 to 100 discovery patients were randomly split 7:3 into training and test sets. In addition, the study compared T-cell repertoires in thyroid tissue and in blood from five or six Graves' hyperthyroidism patients. After sampling, hyperthyroidism patients received methimazole starting at 30 mg daily, and ophthalmopathy patients received high-dose intravenous methylprednisolone. The paper reports TCR Vbeta CDR3 sequencing of more than 120 peripheral blood samples: approximately 43 ophthalmopathy, under 80 hyperthyroidism and approximately 17 progressor patients. The full study reports these points: Most expanded thyroid clonotypes (frequency above 0.001) were also found in blood, which suggests that blood repertoires may mirror thyroid immune responses. Sample size was not statistically predetermined, and investigators were not blinded to group allocation. In validation, the model predicted progression to ophthalmopathy a median of roughly 6.5 months before onset, with about 70% sensitivity and about 72% specificity. A 13 V-J signature model separated ophthalmopathy from stable hyperthyroidism, with approximately 87% sensitivity and roughly 82% specificity in cross-validation and 80%/75% in testing.

The TCR beta CDR3 regions were amplified from RNA transcripts. The TCR CDR3 was subjected to a first round of RT-PCR using the HTBI primer set and the Qiagen OneStep RT-PCR kit. Libraries were constructed in a second round of multiplex PCR, after which size selection and purification were carried out. Libraries were sequenced paired-end with 100 bp reads on an Illumina HiSeq2000. In the paper's pipeline: SOAPnuke was used to process the raw data, with reads discarded if the reads contained adapters or uncalled bases, had a mean Phred below 15, or lacked an exact constant-primer or identifier match. COPE v1.2.5 was used to merge high-quality paired reads, and clonotypes were defined as unique nucleotide sequences. MiTCR v1.1 was used to align clonotypes to the IMGT TRBV, TRBD and TRBJ reference segments. The analysis included only V-J combinations with a frequency above 0.0001, which together covered 98% to 99.2% of the repertoires. The TCS score was defined as F50 (clonal expansion) divided by E x V (chaos), with BLOSUM62-based TCRdist calculated between CDR3 peptides within each V-J. Welch's t-statistics and random forest reduced roughly 500 V-J features to fewer than 15, which were used in a naive Bayes classifier (R e1071). Using fastp trimming at Q25 and MiXCR clonotype assembly, TCRdb reanalyzed the public sequencing data and kept in-frame beta chains. Rows matching on CDR3 protein sequence are summarized as one entry with the most common DNA and genes. These V and J calls rely on TCRdb rather than the paper's analysis. Here the sample has a few hundred thousand distinct CDR3 sequences; roughly 13% occur a single time. The ten largest clones take up 5.3% of the sample.

The CDR3 contains 14 residues, cysteine and phenylalanine counted. The read is trimmed to its CDR3 DNA, 42 bases read in frame from base 1. CDR1 MDHEN and CDR2 SYDVKM were looked up in the germline V gene. V loses 8 bases, J loses 3 bases, and the germline ends lie 17 bases apart. In regard to this clonotype: The target of this receptor is not known. A much larger clone lies a single base off, so this may be a read error.

A patient counted as having stable Graves' hyperthyroidism if no progression to ophthalmopathy occurred over 18 months of follow-up. The hyperthyroidism patients were between 18 and 65 years old and newly diagnosed, with a disease duration of less than 2 months. Patients with uncontrolled infections, other autoimmune diseases, pregnancy or lactation were excluded. Clinical symptoms, serum thyroxine and TRAb, thyroid ultrasound, and orbital computed tomography formed the basis for the diagnoses. Ficoll-Paque density gradient centrifugation was used to isolate PBMCs from around 9.1 ml of fresh peripheral blood. Total RNA was extracted using Trizol reagent, and RNA quality was assessed on an Agilent 2100 Bioanalyzer.

Material for sequencing was blood. The clonotype comes from a young woman with Graves' hyperthyroidism. Recombination connected TRBV28 to TRBJ2-7; matching of 6 bases hints at TRBD1 as the D gene. The DNA sequence is as follows: TGTGCCAGCGGCCTACAGGGAATAGGCTACGAGCAGTACTTC. Its product reads: CASGLQGIGYEQYF. Beyond the CDR3, the reference TRBV28 and TRBJ2-7 genes provide the residues; the full variable domain reads: DVKVTQSSRYLVKRTGEKVFLECVQDMDHENMFWYRQDPGLGLRLIYFSYDVKMKEKGDIPEGYSVSREKKERFSLILESASTNQTSMYLCASGLQGIGYEQYFGPGTRLTVT.